This TCR beta chain emerged from a study of Ad26.COV2.S vaccination and SARS-CoV-2 variants. This clone was seen just once. Described treatment: 19 received Ad26.COV2.S at low or high dose, single or two shots; several received placebo; per-sample allocation not given. Sampling occurred on day 63 after the first vaccine or placebo injection. Using immunoSEQ multiplex PCR, the repertoire was profiled, and TCRdb retains in-frame clones only, with some absent. The profile shows 380,000 or so clones, about four fifths of them singletons. The material sequenced was peripheral blood, taken in a trial of Ad26.COV2.S vaccine versus placebo. The clonotype originates from a person between 18 and 65 years old who received the Ad26.COV2.S COVID-19 vaccine or a placebo.

CDR3 DNA: TGCGCCAGCAGCTATGTATCCACCGGGGAGCTGTTTTTT. Residues: CASSYVSTGELFF. The genes are TRBV5-1 and TRBJ2-2; D gene ambiguous. Germline-derived CDR1 and CDR2 are SGHRS and YFSETQ. The CDR3 runs to 13 residues. V was pared by 3 bases and J by 4 bases, with 7 bases between.